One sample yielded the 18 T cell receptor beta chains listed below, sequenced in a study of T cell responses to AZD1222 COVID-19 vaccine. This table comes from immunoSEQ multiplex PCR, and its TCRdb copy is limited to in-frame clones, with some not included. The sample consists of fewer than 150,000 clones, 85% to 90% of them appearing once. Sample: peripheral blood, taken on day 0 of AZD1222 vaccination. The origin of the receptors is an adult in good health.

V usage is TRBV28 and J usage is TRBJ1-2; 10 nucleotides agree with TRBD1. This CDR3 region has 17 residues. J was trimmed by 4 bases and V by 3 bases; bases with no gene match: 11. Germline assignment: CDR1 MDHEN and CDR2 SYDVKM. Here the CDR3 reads CASSFARQGQGSYGYTF. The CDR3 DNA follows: TGTGCCAGCAGTTTTGCTCGACAGGGACAGGGGAGCTATGGCTACACCTTC.

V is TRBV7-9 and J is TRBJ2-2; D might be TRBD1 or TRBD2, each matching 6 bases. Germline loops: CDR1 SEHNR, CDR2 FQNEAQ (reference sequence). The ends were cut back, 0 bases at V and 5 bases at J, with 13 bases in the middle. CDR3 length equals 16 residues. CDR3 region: CASSLAGGDDTGELFF. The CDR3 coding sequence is TGTGCCAGCAGCTTAGCGGGGGGCGATGATACCGGGGAGCTGTTTTTT.

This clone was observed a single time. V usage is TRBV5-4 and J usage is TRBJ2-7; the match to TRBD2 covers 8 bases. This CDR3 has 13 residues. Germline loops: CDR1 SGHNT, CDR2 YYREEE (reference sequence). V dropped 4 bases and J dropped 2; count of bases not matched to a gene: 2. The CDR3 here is CASSRGGTYEQYF. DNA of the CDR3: TGTGCCAGCAGCCGGGGGGGGACCTACGAGCAGTACTTC. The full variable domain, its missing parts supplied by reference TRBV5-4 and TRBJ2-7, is ETGVTQSPTHLIKTRGQQVTLRCSSQSGHNTVSWYQQALGQGPQFIFQYYREEENGRGNFPPRFSGLQFPNYSSELNVNALELDDSALYLCASSRGGTYEQYFGPGTRLTVT.

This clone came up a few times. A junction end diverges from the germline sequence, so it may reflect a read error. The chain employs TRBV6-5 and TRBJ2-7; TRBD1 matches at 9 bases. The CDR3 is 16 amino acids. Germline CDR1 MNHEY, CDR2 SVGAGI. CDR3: CASSYLSGTGMPKKTF. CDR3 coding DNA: TGTGCCAGCAGTTACTTGTCCGGGACAGGGATGCCTAAAAAAACCTTC.

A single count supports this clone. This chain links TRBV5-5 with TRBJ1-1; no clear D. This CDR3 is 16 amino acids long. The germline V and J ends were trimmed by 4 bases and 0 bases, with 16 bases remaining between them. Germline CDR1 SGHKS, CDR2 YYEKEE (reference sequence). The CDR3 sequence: CASSPIRGGVNTEAFF. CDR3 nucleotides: TGTGCCAGCAGCCCTATACGGGGAGGAGTGAACACTGAAGCTTTCTTT. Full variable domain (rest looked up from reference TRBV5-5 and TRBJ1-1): DAGVTQSPTHLIKTRGQQVTLRCSPISGHKSVSWYQQVLGQGPQFIFQYYEKEERGRGNFPDRFSARQFPNYSSELNVNALLLGDSALYLCASSPIRGGVNTEAFFGQGTRLTVV.

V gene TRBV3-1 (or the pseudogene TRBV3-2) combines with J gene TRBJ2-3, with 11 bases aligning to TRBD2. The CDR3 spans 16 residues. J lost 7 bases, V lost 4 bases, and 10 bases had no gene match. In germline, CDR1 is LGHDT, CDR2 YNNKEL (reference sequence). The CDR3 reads CASSPQTSGALNTQYF. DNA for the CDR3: TGTGCCAGCAGCCCGCAGACTAGCGGGGCCCTAAATACGCAGTATTTT.

CDR3 protein: CASSPMNTEAFF. The CDR3, as DNA: TGTGCCAGCAGCCCGATGAACACTGAAGCTTTCTTT. V gene TRBV6-5 combines with J gene TRBJ1-1, with D hard to call. Germline-derived CDR1 and CDR2 are MNHEY and SVGAGI. The CDR3 spans 12 residues. Trimming removed 6 bases at V and 0 bases at J, with 5 bases between.

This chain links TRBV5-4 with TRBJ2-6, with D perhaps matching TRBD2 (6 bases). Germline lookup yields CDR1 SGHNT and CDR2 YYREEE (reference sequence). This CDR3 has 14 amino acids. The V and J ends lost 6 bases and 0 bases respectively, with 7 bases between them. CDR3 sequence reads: CASMGGSGANVLTF. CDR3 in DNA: TGTGCCAGCATGGGGGGCTCTGGGGCCAACGTCCTGACTTTC.

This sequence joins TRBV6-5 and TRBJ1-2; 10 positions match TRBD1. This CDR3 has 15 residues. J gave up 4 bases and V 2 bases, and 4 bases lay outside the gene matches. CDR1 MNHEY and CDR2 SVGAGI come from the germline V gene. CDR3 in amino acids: CASSYPGTGAYGYTF. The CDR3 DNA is TGTGCCAGCAGTTACCCCGGGACAGGGGCCTATGGCTACACCTTC.

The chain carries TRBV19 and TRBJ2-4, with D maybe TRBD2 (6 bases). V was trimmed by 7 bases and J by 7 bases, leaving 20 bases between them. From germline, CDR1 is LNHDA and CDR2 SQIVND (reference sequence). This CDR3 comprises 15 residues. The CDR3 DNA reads TGTGCCAGTACCATAGGAGTCGGGGGTGGGAACATTCAGTACTTC. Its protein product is CASTIGVGGGNIQYF.

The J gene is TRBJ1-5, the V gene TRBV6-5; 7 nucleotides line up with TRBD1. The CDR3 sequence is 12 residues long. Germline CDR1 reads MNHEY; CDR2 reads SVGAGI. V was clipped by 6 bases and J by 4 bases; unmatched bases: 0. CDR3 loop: CASRQGNQPQHF. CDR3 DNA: TGTGCCAGCAGACAGGGGAATCAGCCCCAGCATTTT.

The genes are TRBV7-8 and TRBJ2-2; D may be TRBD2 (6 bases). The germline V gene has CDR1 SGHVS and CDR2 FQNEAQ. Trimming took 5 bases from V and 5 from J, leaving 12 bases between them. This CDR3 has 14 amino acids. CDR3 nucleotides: TGTGCCAGCAGCAACGGACGGGGGACCGGGGAGCTGTTTTTT. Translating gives CASSNGRGTGELFF.

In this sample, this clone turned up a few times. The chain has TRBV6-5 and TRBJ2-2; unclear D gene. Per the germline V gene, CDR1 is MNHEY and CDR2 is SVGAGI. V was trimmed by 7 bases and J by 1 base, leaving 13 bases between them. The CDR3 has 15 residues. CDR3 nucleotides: TGTGCCAGCACCCTTAGTGGGGAGAACACCGGGGAGCTGTTTTTT. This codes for CASTLSGENTGELFF.

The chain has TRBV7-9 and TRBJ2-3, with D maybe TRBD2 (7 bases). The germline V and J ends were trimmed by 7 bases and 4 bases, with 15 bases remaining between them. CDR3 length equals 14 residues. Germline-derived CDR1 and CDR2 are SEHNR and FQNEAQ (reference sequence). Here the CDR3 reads CASKGEGESDTQYF. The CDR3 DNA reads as TGTGCCAGCAAGGGGGAGGGAGAGTCAGATACGCAGTATTTT.

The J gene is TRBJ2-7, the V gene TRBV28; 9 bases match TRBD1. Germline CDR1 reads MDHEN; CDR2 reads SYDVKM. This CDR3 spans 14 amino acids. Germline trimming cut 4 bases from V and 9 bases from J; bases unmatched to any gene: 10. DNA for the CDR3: TGTGCCAGCAGTTACCCCGGGACAGGGCGAAGGCAGTACTTC. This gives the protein CASSYPGTGRRQYF. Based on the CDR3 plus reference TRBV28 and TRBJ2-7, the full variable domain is DVKVTQSSRYLVKRTGEKVFLECVQDMDHENMFWYRQDPGLGLRLIYFSYDVKMKEKGDIPEGYSVSREKKERFSLILESASTNQTSMYLCASSYPGTGRRQYFGPGTRLTVT.

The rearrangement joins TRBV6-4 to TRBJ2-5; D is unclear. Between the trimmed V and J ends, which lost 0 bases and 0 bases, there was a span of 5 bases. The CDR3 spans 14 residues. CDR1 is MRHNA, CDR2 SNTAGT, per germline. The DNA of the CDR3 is TGTGCCAGCAGTGACTCACGGGACCAAGAGACCCAGTACTTC. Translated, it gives CASSDSRDQETQYF.

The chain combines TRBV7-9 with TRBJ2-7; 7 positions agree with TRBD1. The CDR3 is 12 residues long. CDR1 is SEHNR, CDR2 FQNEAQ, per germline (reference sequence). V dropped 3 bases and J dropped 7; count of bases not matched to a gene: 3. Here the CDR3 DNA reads TGTGCCAGCAGCTTCTCAGGGGGAGAGCAGTACTTC. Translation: CASSFSGGEQYF. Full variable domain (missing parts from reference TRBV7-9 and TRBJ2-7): DTGVSQNPRHKITKRGQNVTFRCDPISEHNRLYWYRQTLGQGPEFLTYFQNEAQLEKSRLLSDRFSAERPKGSFSTLEIQRTEQGDSAMYLCASSFSGGEQYFGPGTRLTVT.

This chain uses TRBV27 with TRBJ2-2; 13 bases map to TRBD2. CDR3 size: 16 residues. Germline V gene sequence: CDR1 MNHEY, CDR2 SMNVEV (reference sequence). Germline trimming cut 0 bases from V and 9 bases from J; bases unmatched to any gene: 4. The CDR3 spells CASSLSRLAGGRELFF. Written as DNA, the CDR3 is TGTGCCAGCAGTTTATCCAGACTAGCGGGGGGCCGGGAGCTGTTTTTT.